This entry lists 20 T cell receptor beta chains sequenced from one sample in a study of OX40 agonist ivuxolimab in advanced cancers. Clones were read by immunoSEQ multiplex PCR, and TCRdb kept only the in-frame ones, dropping some. The sample includes roughly 11,000 clones, about 86% of them seen just once. Here the sequenced sample was CD4+ or CD8+ T cells sorted from blood, taken in a trial of the OX40 agonist ivuxolimab. The receptors were sampled from an adult with an advanced solid tumor such as melanoma, head and neck, liver or kidney cancer.

J is TRBJ1-5 and V is TRBV15; D unclear. Germline V lookup: CDR1 LNHNV, CDR2 YYDKDF (reference sequence). V lost 0 bases, J lost 5 bases, and 8 bases lay in between. The CDR3 is made up of 14 amino acids. CDR3 amino acids: CATSREGGYQPQHF. The CDR3 DNA reads TGTGCCACCAGCAGAGAGGGAGGGTATCAGCCCCAGCATTTT.

This sequence joins TRBV4-1 and TRBJ1-2, with TRBD1 identical over 7 bases. V shed 4 bases, J shed 1 base, and the junction held 6 bases outside the gene matches. The CDR3 is 15 residues long. Germline CDR1 is MGHRA and CDR2 is YSYEKL. The DNA for the CDR3 is TGCGCCAGCAGCCCGACAGGGTTAGGTAACTATGGCTACACCTTC. As protein: CASSPTGLGNYGYTF.

The V call is TRBV28, the J call TRBJ2-3; no clear D gene. Germline-derived CDR1 and CDR2 are MDHEN and SYDVKM. V was trimmed by 6 bases and J by 6 bases, leaving 13 bases between them. This CDR3 contains 13 residues. CDR3 protein: CASSPNPRDTQYF. In nucleotides, the CDR3 is TGTGCCAGCAGCCCTAACCCTAGGGATACGCAGTATTTT.

V gene TRBV28 combines with J gene TRBJ2-7; D might be TRBD1 (6 bases). The CDR3 is made up of 12 amino acids. V was clipped by 3 bases and J by 4 bases, with 7 bases between them. Germline CDR1 is MDHEN and CDR2 is SYDVKM. The CDR3 here is CASSLDSYEQYF. Here the CDR3 DNA reads TGTGCCAGCAGTTTGGACAGTTACGAGCAGTACTTC.

V and J are TRBV13 and TRBJ2-3, with unresolved D. The CDR3 loop spans 18 amino acids. The V and J ends lost 5 bases and 0 bases respectively, with 21 bases between them. Germline CDR1 reads PRHDT; CDR2 reads FYEKMQ (reference sequence). The CDR3 sequence: CASSERLVEQLSTDTQYF. As DNA, the CDR3 is TGTGCCAGCAGCGAGCGTCTCGTCGAACAACTTAGCACAGATACGCAGTATTTT.

This clone was seen once. The chain couples TRBV19 to TRBJ2-5; the D gene is possibly TRBD2 (6 bases). The CDR3 spans 13 residues. Germline V gene data show CDR1 as LNHDA and CDR2 as SQIVND (reference sequence). V was clipped by 7 bases and J by 2 bases, with 11 bases between them. This chain's CDR3 is CASTDGTQETQYF. For the CDR3, the DNA is TGTGCCAGTACCGACGGGACTCAAGAGACCCAGTACTTC.

CDR3 region: CASSIGPSSQSRANVLTF. The CDR3, as DNA: TGTGCCAGCAGCATCGGGCCCAGCTCACAAAGTCGGGCCAACGTCCTGACTTTC. J is TRBJ2-6 and V is TRBV7-8; D is unclear. V lost 5 bases, J lost 5 bases, and 22 bases lay in between. CDR3 length: 18 residues. CDR1 and CDR2 (germline): SGHVS, FQNEAQ. Using reference TRBV7-8 and TRBJ2-6 for the parts outside the CDR3, the full variable domain is GAGVSQSPRYKVAKRGQDVALRCDPISGHVSLFWYQQALGQGPEFLTYFQNEAQLDKSGLPSDRFFAERPEGSVSTLKIQRTQQEDSAVYLCASSIGPSSQSRANVLTFGAGSRLTVL.

This chain uses TRBV5-6 with TRBJ2-7, with 10 bases that match TRBD2. With V trimmed by 1 base and J by 7 bases, 2 bases remained unmatched. Per germline, CDR1 SGHDT and CDR2 YYEEEE. The CDR3 is 13 residues long. Here the CDR3 reads CASSLLTSGEQYF. The CDR3 DNA is TGTGCCAGCAGCTTGCTGACTAGCGGGGAGCAGTACTTC.

The chain is built from TRBV2 and TRBJ2-7, with 10 bases lining up with TRBD2. Trimming cost V 5 bases and J 4 bases; bases outside gene matches: 11. The CDR3 extends over 16 amino acids. The V gene's germline CDR1 is SNHLY and CDR2 FYNNEI. CDR3 region: CASSSSLAGEVYEQYF. The CDR3 bases are TGTGCCAGCAGTTCCTCTCTAGCGGGAGAGGTGTACGAGCAGTACTTC.

The sample holds one count of this clone. CDR3 loop: CASSPTSGTYNEQFF. For the CDR3, the DNA is TGTGCCAGTAGTCCGACTAGCGGGACATACAATGAGCAGTTCTTC. The chain combines TRBV19 with TRBJ2-1; 11 bases are shared with TRBD2. Unmatched junction bases numbered 4, after V lost 5 bases and J lost 4 bases. Germline lookup yields CDR1 LNHDA and CDR2 SQIVND (reference sequence). CDR3 length equals 15 residues.

This chain uses TRBV30 with TRBJ2-5, with 10 bases lining up with TRBD1. Germline loops: CDR1 GTSNPN, CDR2 SVGIG (reference sequence). CDR3 length: 14 residues. The V and J ends lost 3 bases and 2 bases, in that order; junction bases with no gene match: 3. CDR3 region: CAWSLGQGQETQYF. The CDR3 DNA is TGTGCCTGGAGCCTGGGACAGGGGCAAGAGACCCAGTACTTC.

The V call is TRBV5-1, the J call TRBJ1-1; D gene ambiguous. CDR1 is SGHRS and CDR2 is YFSETQ in the germline V gene. V shed 2 bases and J shed 0 bases, with 2 bases lying between them. CDR3 size: 12 residues. Here the CDR3 reads CASSLLNTEAFF. Written as DNA, the CDR3 is TGCGCCAGCAGCTTATTGAACACTGAAGCTTTCTTT.

The J gene is TRBJ1-1, the V gene TRBV27, with a tentative D call TRBD1 (6 bases). The CDR3 has 13 amino acids. Looked up from germline, CDR1 is MNHEY and CDR2 is SMNVEV (reference sequence). Trimming cost V 3 bases and J 6 bases, with 11 bases left between them. The chain's CDR3 is CASSFRGSAEAFF. The DNA for the CDR3 is TGTGCCAGCAGTTTCAGGGGTAGCGCTGAAGCTTTCTTT.

J is TRBJ2-7 and V is TRBV10-2; 8 nucleotides align to TRBD1. The CDR3 runs to 13 residues. V trimming: 2 bases; J trimming: 7 bases; junction bases outside the gene matches: 4. CDR1 WSHSY and CDR2 SAAADI come from the germline V gene. CDR3 residues: CASSETGGYEQYF. As DNA, the CDR3 is TGCGCCAGCAGTGAGACAGGGGGATATGAGCAGTACTTC.

The chain employs TRBV7-8 and TRBJ1-5, with 8 bases fitting TRBD1. Germline CDR1 reads SGHVS; CDR2 reads FQNEAQ. V shed 5 bases, J shed 6 bases, and the junction held 9 bases outside the gene matches. CDR3 size: 15 residues. Here the CDR3 reads CASSNRQGIGQPQHF. The CDR3 DNA reads TGTGCCAGCAGCAACCGACAGGGGATCGGTCAGCCCCAGCATTTT.

V and J are TRBV4-3 and TRBJ1-2; D is perhaps TRBD1 (6 bases). This CDR3 spans 17 amino acids. V was pared by 1 base and J by 3 bases, with 18 bases between. Germline V lookup: CDR1 LGHNA, CDR2 YSLEER. The CDR3 sequence is CASSQARGAGAHYGYTF. Written as DNA, the CDR3 is TGCGCCAGCAGCCAAGCACGTGGCGCGGGGGCCCACTATGGCTACACCTTC.

The CDR3 loop is CASSFKWDTEAFF. The CDR3 DNA reads TGTGCCAGCAGCTTCAAGTGGGACACTGAAGCTTTCTTT. This chain joins TRBV5-6 and TRBJ1-1; D remains unclear. Germline lookup yields CDR1 SGHDT and CDR2 YYEEEE. The CDR3 is 13 amino acids. Trimming took 2 bases from V and 3 from J, leaving 8 bases between them.

V is TRBV7-9 and J is TRBJ2-7; D is possibly TRBD2 (6 bases). Trimming shortened V by 4 bases and J by 3 bases, and 7 bases separated the two germline ends. Germline assignment: CDR1 SEHNR and CDR2 FQNEAQ (reference sequence). This CDR3 is 12 amino acids long. CDR3 amino acids: CASSWGDYEQYF. CDR3 nucleotides: TGTGCCAGCAGCTGGGGGGACTACGAGCAGTACTTC.

This clone was seen only once. V and J are TRBV23-1 and TRBJ2-2, with D possibly matching TRBD2 (6 bases). TRBV23-1 is placed among ORFs of uncertain function. Deletions cut 6 bases from V and 0 bases from J, with 32 bases between. The CDR3 runs 22 residues. The CDR3: CASSEIWLRDSECRANTGELFF. CDR3 coding DNA: TGCGCCAGCAGCGAAATATGGCTCCGGGACTCGGAGTGTCGCGCGAACACCGGGGAGCTGTTTTTT.

The J gene is TRBJ2-3, the V gene TRBV4-2; 11 bases map to TRBD1. CDR1 and CDR2 from the germline V gene are LGHNA and YNFKEQ. Trimming cost V 5 bases and J 1 base; bases outside gene matches: 14. The CDR3 contains 19 residues. CDR3 sequence (DNA): TGTGCCAGCAGCAAACAGCCTGCCCCGGGACAGGGGGGCACAGATACGCAGTATTTT. It encodes CASSKQPAPGQGGTDTQYF.